What follows describes a single T cell receptor beta chain. The antigen is unknown. The data are from a study of T cell repertoires in cytomegalovirus infection. In the study overall: Evidence of both CMV infection and a matching HLA type came from public TCR beta signatures.

MiXCR was run by TCRdb on the reads, yielding one entry per CDR3 protein. The sample yields 650,000 to 900,000 distinct CDR3 sequences, about 29% seen once. The clonotype originates from a human donor in good health (CMV status not recorded). Some clones in this sample may be carry-over from other donors' samples. Sample: cultured CD8+ T cells from PBMCs, taken from culture after CMV antigen stimulation.

The CDR3 bases are TGTGCCAGCAGTGAATGGACGGCGGCAGATACGCAGTATTTT. As protein: CASSEWTAADTQYF. The V call is TRBV6-1, the J call TRBJ2-3; D unresolved. CDR3 size: 14 residues. Germline CDR1 reads MNHNS; CDR2 reads SASEGT. V was shortened by 2 bases and J by 4 bases, with 10 bases between the two germline ends.